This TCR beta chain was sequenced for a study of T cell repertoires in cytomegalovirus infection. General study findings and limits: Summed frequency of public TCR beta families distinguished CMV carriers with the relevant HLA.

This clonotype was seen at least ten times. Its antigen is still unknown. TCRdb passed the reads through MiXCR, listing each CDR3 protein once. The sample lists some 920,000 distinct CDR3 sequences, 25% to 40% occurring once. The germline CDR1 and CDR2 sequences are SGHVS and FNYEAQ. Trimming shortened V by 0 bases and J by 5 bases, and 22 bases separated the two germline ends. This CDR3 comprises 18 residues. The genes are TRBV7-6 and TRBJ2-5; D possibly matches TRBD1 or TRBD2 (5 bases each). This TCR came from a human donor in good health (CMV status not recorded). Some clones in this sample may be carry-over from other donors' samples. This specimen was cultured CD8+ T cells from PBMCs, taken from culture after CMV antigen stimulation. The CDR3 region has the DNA TGTGCCAGCAGCTTAGCTTCGGGATTCAGGGCTCTAGGGGAGACCCAGTACTTC. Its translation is CASSLASGFRALGETQYF. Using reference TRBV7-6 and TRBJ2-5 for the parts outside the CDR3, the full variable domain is GAGVSQSPRYKVTKRGQDVALRCDPISGHVSLYWYRQALGQGPEFLTYFNYEAQQDKSGLPNDRFSAERPEGSISTLTIQRTEQRDSAMYRCASSLASGFRALGETQYFGPGTRLLVL.